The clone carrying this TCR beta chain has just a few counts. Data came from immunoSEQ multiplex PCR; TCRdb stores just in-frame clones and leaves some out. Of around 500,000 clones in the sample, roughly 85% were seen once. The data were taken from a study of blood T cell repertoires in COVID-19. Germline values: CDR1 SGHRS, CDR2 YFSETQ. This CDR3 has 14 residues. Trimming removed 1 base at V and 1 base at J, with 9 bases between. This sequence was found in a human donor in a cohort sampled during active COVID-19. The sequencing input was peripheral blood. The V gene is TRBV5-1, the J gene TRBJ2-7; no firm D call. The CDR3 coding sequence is TGCGCCAGCAGCTTGTCTGGGCAGTCCTACGAGCAGTACTTC. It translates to CASSLSGQSYEQYF.